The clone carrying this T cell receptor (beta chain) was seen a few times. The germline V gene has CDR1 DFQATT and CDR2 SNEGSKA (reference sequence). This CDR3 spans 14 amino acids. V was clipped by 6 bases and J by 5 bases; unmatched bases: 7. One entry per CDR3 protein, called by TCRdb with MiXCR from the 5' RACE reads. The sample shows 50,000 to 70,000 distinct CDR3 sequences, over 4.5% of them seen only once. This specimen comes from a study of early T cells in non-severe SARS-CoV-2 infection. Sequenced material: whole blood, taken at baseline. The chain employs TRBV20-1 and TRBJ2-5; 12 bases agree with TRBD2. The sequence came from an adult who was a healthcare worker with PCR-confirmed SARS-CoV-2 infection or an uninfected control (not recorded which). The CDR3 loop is CSATTSGRRETQYF. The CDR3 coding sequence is TGCAGTGCAACCACTAGCGGGAGGCGGGAGACCCAGTACTTC.